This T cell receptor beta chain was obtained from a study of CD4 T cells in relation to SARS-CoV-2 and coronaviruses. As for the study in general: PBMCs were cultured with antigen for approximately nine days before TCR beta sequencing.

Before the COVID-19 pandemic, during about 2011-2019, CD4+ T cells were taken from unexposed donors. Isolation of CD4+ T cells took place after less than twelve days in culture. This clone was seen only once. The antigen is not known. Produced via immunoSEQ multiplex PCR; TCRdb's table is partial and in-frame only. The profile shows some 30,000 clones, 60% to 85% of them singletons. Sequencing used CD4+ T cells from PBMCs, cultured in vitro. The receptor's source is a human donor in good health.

CDR3 residues: CASRPRGLAASTDTQYF. CDR3 sequence (DNA): TGTGCCAGTAGACCTAGGGGACTAGCGGCCAGCACAGATACGCAGTATTTT. The chain has TRBV19 and TRBJ2-3, with TRBD2 identical over 11 bases. The CDR3 spans 17 residues. Germline V CDR1 and CDR2: LNHDA, SQIVND (reference sequence). Trimming took 6 bases from V and 0 from J; bases not matched to a gene: 8.